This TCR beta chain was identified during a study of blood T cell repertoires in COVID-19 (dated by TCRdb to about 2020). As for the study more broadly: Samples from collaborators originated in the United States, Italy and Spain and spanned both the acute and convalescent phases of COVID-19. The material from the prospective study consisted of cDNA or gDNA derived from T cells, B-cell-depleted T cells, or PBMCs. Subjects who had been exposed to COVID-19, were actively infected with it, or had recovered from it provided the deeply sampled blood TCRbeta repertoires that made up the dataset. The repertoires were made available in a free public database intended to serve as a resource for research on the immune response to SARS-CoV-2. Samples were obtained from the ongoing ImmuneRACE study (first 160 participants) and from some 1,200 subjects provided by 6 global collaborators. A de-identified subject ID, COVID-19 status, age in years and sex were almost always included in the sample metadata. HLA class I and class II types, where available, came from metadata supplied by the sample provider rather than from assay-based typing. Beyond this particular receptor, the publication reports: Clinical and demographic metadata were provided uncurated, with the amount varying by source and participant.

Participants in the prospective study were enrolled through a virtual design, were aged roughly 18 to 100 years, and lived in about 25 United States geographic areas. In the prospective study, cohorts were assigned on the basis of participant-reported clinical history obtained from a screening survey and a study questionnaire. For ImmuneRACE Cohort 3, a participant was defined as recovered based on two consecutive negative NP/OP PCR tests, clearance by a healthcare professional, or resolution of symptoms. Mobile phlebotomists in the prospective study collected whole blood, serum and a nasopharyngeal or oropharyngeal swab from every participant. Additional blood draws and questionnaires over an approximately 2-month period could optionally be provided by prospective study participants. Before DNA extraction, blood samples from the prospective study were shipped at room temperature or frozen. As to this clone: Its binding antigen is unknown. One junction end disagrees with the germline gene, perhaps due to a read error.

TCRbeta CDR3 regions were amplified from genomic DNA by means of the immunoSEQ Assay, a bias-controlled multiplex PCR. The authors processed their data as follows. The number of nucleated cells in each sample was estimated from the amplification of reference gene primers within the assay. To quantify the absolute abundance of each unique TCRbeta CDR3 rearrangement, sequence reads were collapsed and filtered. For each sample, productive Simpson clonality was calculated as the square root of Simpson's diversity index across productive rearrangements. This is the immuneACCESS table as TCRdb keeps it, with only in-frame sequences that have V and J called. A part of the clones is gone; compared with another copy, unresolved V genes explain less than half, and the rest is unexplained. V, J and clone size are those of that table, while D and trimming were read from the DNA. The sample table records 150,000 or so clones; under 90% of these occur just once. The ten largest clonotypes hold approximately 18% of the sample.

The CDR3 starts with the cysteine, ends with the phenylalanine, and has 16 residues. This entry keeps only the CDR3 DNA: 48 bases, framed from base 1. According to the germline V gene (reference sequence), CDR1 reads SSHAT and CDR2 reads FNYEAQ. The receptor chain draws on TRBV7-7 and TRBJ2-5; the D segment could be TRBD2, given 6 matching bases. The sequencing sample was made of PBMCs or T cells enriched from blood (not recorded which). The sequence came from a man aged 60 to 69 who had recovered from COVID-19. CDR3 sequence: CASSLGSGTEGETQYF. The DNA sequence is TGTGCTAGCAGCTTAGGTAGTGGGACTGAGGGGGAGACCCAGTACTTC.